The source of this T cell receptor (beta chain) is a study of regulatory T cells in long-lasting Graves disease. The overall study: Newly diagnosed Graves' patients had under 3 months of antithyroid drugs.

This clonotype was recorded at least ten times. Its specificity is unknown. Documented time point: newly diagnosed GD, antithyroid drugs for less than 3 months. Isolated PBMC RNA provided the starting material for the TCR library. Through Arm-PCR of CDR3 regions and iRepertoire HTBI primers, TCR beta libraries were built. TCRdb re-analysed the multiplex PCR reads in MiXCR, keeping a single row per CDR3 protein. Of more than 300,000 distinct CDR3 sequences in the sample, around 16% were seen once. Study-wide results and caveats: For persistent Graves' patients, TCR diversity was lower than for newly diagnosed ones. Thyroid tissue was not sampled; only peripheral blood was. TRBV28, TRBJ1-2 and TRBJ2-5 were favored in persistent disease.

This CDR3 is built from 12 residues. Trimming left V 5 bases short and J 2 bases short, with 7 bases between. In germline, CDR1 is SGHDT, CDR2 YYEEEE. The receptor was derived from a female donor with Graves disease. The gene calls are TRBV5-6 and TRBJ1-1; D unclear. Sequences were derived from peripheral blood mononuclear cells (PBMCs), sampled at new diagnosis, from a patient treated with antithyroid drugs. The CDR3 spells CASSKVNTEAFF. The CDR3 nucleotides are TGTGCCAGCAGTAAAGTTAACACTGAAGCTTTCTTT.